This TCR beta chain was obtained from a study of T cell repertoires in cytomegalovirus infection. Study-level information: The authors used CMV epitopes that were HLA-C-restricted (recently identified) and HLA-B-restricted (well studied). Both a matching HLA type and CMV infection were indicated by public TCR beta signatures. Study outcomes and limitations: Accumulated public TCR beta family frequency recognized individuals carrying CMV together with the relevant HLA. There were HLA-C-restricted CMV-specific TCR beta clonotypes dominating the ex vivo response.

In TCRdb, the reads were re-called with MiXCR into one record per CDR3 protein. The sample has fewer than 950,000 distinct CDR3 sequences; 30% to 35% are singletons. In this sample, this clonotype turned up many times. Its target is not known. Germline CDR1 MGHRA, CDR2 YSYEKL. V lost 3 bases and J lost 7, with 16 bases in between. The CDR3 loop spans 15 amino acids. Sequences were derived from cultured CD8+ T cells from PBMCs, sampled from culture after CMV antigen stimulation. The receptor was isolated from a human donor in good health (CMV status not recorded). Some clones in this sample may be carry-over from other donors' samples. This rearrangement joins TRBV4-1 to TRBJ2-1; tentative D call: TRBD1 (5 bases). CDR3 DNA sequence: TGCGCCAGCAGCCAGCTGGAAGGGGCAGGGAATGAGCAGTTCTTC. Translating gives CASSQLEGAGNEQFF.